This T cell receptor beta chain was sequenced in a study of blood T cell repertoires in COVID-19. Turning to the study itself: Researchers got acute and convalescent COVID-19 samples from the United States, Italy and Spain. T cells, B-cell-depleted T cells, or PBMCs supplied cDNA or gDNA.

In the authors' workflow: From reference gene primer amplification, estimates of nucleated cell counts were derived. Sequencing used immunoSEQ multiplex PCR; TCRdb keeps in-frame clones, though not all of them. Clone size and V and J calls were adopted from that table, with D and trimming inferred from the DNA. Altogether under 150,000 clones are present, around 82% being singletons, with the ten largest covering 4%. This CDR3 comprises 14 residues. The germline gives CDR1 PRHDT, CDR2 FYEKMQ (reference sequence). V was clipped by 9 bases and J by 5 bases; unmatched bases: 6. This sequence joins TRBV13 and TRBJ2-2; 10 bases match TRBD1. This TCR derives from a woman aged 60-75 years with acute or convalescent COVID-19. The sequenced sample was peripheral blood. The CDR3 loop is CASRQGAGTGELFF. The CDR3 DNA follows: TGTGCCAGTAGACAGGGGGCGGGAACCGGGGAGCTGTTTTTT.